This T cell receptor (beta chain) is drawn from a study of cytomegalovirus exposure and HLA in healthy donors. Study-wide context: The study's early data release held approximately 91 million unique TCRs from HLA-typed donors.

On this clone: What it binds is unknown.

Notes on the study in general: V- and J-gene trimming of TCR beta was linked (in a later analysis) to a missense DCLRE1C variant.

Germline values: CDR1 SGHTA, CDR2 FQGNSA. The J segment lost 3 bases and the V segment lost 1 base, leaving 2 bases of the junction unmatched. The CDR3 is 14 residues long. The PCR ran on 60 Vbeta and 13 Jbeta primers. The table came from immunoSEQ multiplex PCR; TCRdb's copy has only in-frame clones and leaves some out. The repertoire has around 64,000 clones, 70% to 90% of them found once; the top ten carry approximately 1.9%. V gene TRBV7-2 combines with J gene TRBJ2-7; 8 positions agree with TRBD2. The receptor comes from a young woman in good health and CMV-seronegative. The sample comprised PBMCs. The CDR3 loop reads CASSLDGGGYEQYF. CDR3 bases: TGTGCCAGCAGCTTAGACGGGGGGGGCTACGAGCAGTACTTC.